The clone carrying this TCR beta chain was observed a few times. This specimen belongs to a study of T cell responses to AZD1222 COVID-19 vaccine. Libraries were prepared by immunoSEQ multiplex PCR; TCRdb keeps only in-frame clonotypes and omits some of them. The sample shows about 190,000 clones, around 92% of them seen only once. Trimming took off 6 bases at V and 4 bases at J, with 15 bases between the two ends. Germline CDR1 is LNHDA and CDR2 is SQIVND (reference sequence). The CDR3 has 14 amino acids. This sequence originates from an adult in good health. V gene TRBV19 combines with J gene TRBJ1-1, with a possible D match to TRBD1 (6 bases). This specimen consisted of peripheral blood, obtained on day 0 of AZD1222 vaccination. CDR3 loop: CASRVGRGSTEAFF. In DNA form, the CDR3 reads TGTGCCAGTAGGGTGGGCAGGGGATCCACTGAAGCTTTCTTT.